Shown below are 21 T cell receptor beta chains from a single sample sequenced in a study of metastatic and nonmetastatic thyroid tumors. TCRdb reanalyzed the PCR reads via MiXCR. The data contain 46,000 or so clones, 15% to 20% of them singletons. Patients underwent thyroid surgery, and none had received any treatment before it. The sample consisted of blood. These receptors all stem from a female donor with papillary thyroid cancer or a benign thyroid nodule (not recorded which). Some clones in this sample may be carry-over from other donors' samples.

This clone was seen a handful of times. It may be a read error: a sequence one base away is much more abundant. At the DNA level, this CDR3 is encoded by other sequences in the same sample as well. This chain links TRBV20-1 with TRBJ1-2, with D uncertain. The V gene's germline CDR1 is DFQATT and CDR2 SNEGSKA (reference sequence). The CDR3 has 14 residues. Trimming cost V 6 bases and J 4 bases, with 18 bases left between them. CDR3 sequence: CSASSVALGYGYTF. DNA of the CDR3: TGCAGTGCCAGTAGCGTCGCGTTAGGCTATGGCTACACCTTC.

This clone was picked up many times. The gene calls are TRBV7-2 and TRBJ2-2; 7 nucleotides agree with TRBD1. The CDR3 extends over 15 amino acids. With V trimmed by 3 bases and J by 4 bases, 5 bases remained unmatched. Germline V CDR1 and CDR2: SGHTA, FQGNSA. CDR3 nucleotides: TGTGCCAGCAGCTTTTTGTCAGGGGGCACCGGGGAGCTGTTTTTT. It encodes CASSFLSGGTGELFF.

This chain joins TRBV6-2 or TRBV6-3 and TRBJ1-2; D call uncertain. This CDR3 has 13 residues. Per the germline V gene, CDR1 is MNHEY and CDR2 is SVGEGT. Trimming cost V 0 bases and J 8 bases, with 10 bases left between them. As DNA, the CDR3 is TGTGCCAGCAGTTACTCGGCTGTGATGGGCTACACCTTC. Translation: CASSYSAVMGYTF.

This clone was seen more than once but under ten times. This could be a read error, since a much larger clone is one nucleotide away. The chain links TRBV5-1 to TRBJ2-2; 8 bases are a match to TRBD2. This CDR3 has 16 amino acids. CDR1 SGHRS and CDR2 YFSETQ come from the germline V gene. The CDR3 sequence: CATCRSGRVGTGELSF. The CDR3 DNA reads as TGCGCCACCTGTAGGAGCGGGAGAGTAGGCACCGGGGAGCTGTCTTTT.

The chain joins TRBV7-3 to TRBJ2-3; D possibly corresponds to TRBD2 (6 bases). From germline, CDR1 is SGHTA and CDR2 FQGTGA. The V end lost 5 bases, the J end lost 1 base, and 13 bases lay between the germline ends. The CDR3 consists of 15 residues. The CDR3: CASSQYQRGTDTQYF. In DNA, the CDR3 is TGTGCCAGCAGCCAATACCAGCGGGGCACAGATACGCAGTATTTT.

This clone was detected many times. The gene calls are TRBV6-1 and TRBJ1-5; D gene ambiguous. Germline V lookup: CDR1 MNHNS, CDR2 SASEGT. The V and J ends lost 6 bases and 5 bases respectively, with 11 bases between them. The CDR3 covers 13 residues. The CDR3 region has the DNA TGTGCCAGCAGAAACATACTGGATCAGCCCCAGCATTTT. Translation gives CASRNILDQPQHF.

This clone was counted at least ten times. The CDR3 sequence is CAIMEGEASTDTQYF. The CDR3 DNA is TGTGCCATCATGGAGGGGGAGGCCTCCACAGATACGCAGTATTTT. This rearrangement joins TRBV10-3 to TRBJ2-3; the D gene could be TRBD1 or TRBD2 (6 bases each). The V and J ends lost 7 bases and 2 bases respectively, with 16 bases between them. The CDR3 length is 15 residues. The germline CDR1 and CDR2 sequences are ENHRY and SYGVKD.

This clone was seen only a few times. A much bigger clone sits one base away, suggesting this may be a read error. The chain combines TRBV5-1 with TRBJ2-5; 9 nucleotides align to TRBD2. The trim removed 4 bases at V and 5 bases at J, leaving 6 bases unmatched. Germline V gives CDR1 SGHRS, CDR2 YFSETQ. This CDR3 region has 14 residues. CDR3 protein: CASSTRTSVETQYF. The CDR3 DNA is TGCGCCAGCAGCACGAGGACTAGCGTTGAGACCCAGTACTTC.

This clone was recorded at least ten times. V and J are TRBV11-3 and TRBJ1-1; D not resolved. Germline CDR1 reads SGHNT; CDR2 reads YENEEA. The CDR3 consists of 13 residues. V lost 0 bases and J 8 bases, leaving 10 bases between the germline ends. In DNA, the CDR3 is TGTGCCAGCAGCTTAGAGGGCGGAACCGAAGCTTTCTTT. It yields the protein CASSLEGGTEAFF.

The chain uses TRBV20-1 and TRBJ2-1, with D perhaps given as TRBD1 or TRBD2 (5 bases each). CDR3 length: 15 residues. V dropped 5 bases and J dropped 7 bases, with 21 bases sitting between them. Germline-derived CDR1 and CDR2 are DFQATT and SNEGSKA (reference sequence). This CDR3 is CSARLLEVGPNEQFF. DNA for the CDR3: TGCAGTGCTCGGTTACTAGAGGTGGGACCAAATGAGCAGTTCTTC.

This clone was observed a few times. The CDR3 sequence: CASSRGQGELGQPQHF. The CDR3 DNA reads TGTGCCAGCAGCCGGGGACAGGGGGAATTGGGACAGCCCCAGCATTTT. The chain has TRBV3-1 and TRBJ1-5, with 11 nucleotides matching TRBD1. The trim removed 4 bases at V and 7 bases at J, leaving 9 bases unmatched. CDR3 length equals 16 residues. Germline V gene sequence: CDR1 LGHDT, CDR2 YNNKEL (reference sequence).

This clone has at least ten counts. DNA for the CDR3: TGTGCCAGCAGTGATTCTCTACCGGAGGCCCAGCATTTT. Protein sequence: CASSDSLPEAQHF. The chain joins TRBV2 to TRBJ1-5; D not resolved. The V gene's germline CDR1 is SNHLY and CDR2 FYNNEI. The CDR3 consists of 13 residues. With 3 bases removed from V and 11 bases from J, the gap between germline ends came to 14 bases.

The sample holds a few counts of this clone. This could be a read error, since a much larger clone is one nucleotide away. The chain links TRBV6-1 to TRBJ1-6, with 7 bases aligning to TRBD1. Germline loops: CDR1 MNHNS, CDR2 SASEGT. The CDR3 extends over 14 amino acids. Trimming at V came to 5 bases and at J to 12 bases, leaving 10 bases not matched to a gene. The CDR3 DNA follows: TGTGCCAGCAGTCAAGGACAGGAGGGGTTACCCCTCCACTTT. The encoded protein is CASSQGQEGLPLHF.

This clone was counted at least ten times. The identical CDR3 is also encoded by other nucleotide sequences in the sample. The V gene is TRBV19, the J gene TRBJ1-2, with 7 bases identical to TRBD1. The V gene's germline CDR1 is LNHDA and CDR2 SQIVND (reference sequence). J gave up 3 bases and V 6 bases, and 10 bases lay outside the gene matches. The CDR3 has 15 residues. The CDR3 nucleotides read TGTGCCAGTAGAGGAGGGGGCGCATTCGACTATGGCTACACCTTC. This translates into CASRGGGAFDYGYTF.

This clone was seen only a few times. With a much larger clone just one base away, this may be a read error. The same CDR3 is also encoded by other DNA sequences in this sample. The V gene is TRBV20-1, the J gene TRBJ2-7; D tentatively fits TRBD1 or TRBD2 (5 bases each). V dropped 6 bases and J dropped 5 bases, with 23 bases sitting between them. Germline V CDR1 and CDR2: DFQATT, SNEGSKA (reference sequence). This CDR3 has 15 amino acids. The CDR3 DNA reads TGCAGTGCCAGGGCTCCGGGGCTGCTGAGGAACGAGCAGTACTTC. Its protein is CSARAPGLLRNEQYF.

As concerns this clone: The germline gene is not matched at one end of the junction; a read error may be the cause. The rearrangement uses TRBV14 and TRBJ1-3; D is unresolved. Looked up from germline, CDR1 is SGHDN and CDR2 is FVKESK. The CDR3 loop spans 16 amino acids. CDR3 sequence: CASSQRNSYSGNTLDF. CDR3 nucleotide sequence: TGTGCCAGCAGCCAACGGAACAGCTACTCTGGAAACACCCTAGATTTT.

Comment on this clone: A much larger clone is a single base away; this may be a read error. The chain carries TRBV29-1 and TRBJ1-1, with 9 bases matching TRBD1. Germline assignment: CDR1 SQVTM and CDR2 ANQGSEA. V gave up 8 bases and J gave up 4 bases; unmatched junction bases: 8. This CDR3 spans 13 amino acids. The DNA for the CDR3 is TGCAGCTCCGCCGGGACAGGGCCCACTGAAGCTTTCTTT. It is translated as CSSAGTGPTEAFF.

Regarding this clone: In this CDR3 the conserved last residue, phenylalanine or tryptophan, is missing, so a read error is likely. V and J are TRBV5-1 and TRBJ1-6, with TRBD1 as a possible D gene (5 bases). CDR1 and CDR2 from the germline V gene are SGHRS and YFSETQ. The V end lost 7 bases, the J end lost 5 bases, and 13 bases lay between the germline ends. This CDR3 has 14 amino acids. CDR3 protein: CASAKDIDNSPLHL. DNA for the CDR3: TGCGCCAGCGCTAAGGACATCGATAATTCACCCCTCCACCTC.

This clone was detected many times. V is TRBV5-1 and J is TRBJ1-1; 8 nucleotides agree with TRBD1. Trimming removed 2 bases from V and 4 bases from J; junction bases left unmatched: 10. Germline CDR1 and CDR2: SGHRS and YFSETQ. The length of the CDR3 is 16 residues. The CDR3 sequence is CASSLNRGGTGTEAFF. In nucleotides, the CDR3 is TGCGCCAGCAGCTTAAACAGGGGGGGCACGGGCACTGAAGCTTTCTTT. Full variable domain (rest looked up from reference TRBV5-1 and TRBJ1-1): KAGVTQTPRYLIKTRGQQVTLSCSPISGHRSVSWYQQTPGQGLQFLFEYFSETQRNKGNFPGRFSGRQFSNSRSEMNVSTLELGDSALYLCASSLNRGGTGTEAFFGQGTRLTVV.

This clone was seen many times. This may come from a read error, since a much larger clone is one base off. J is TRBJ2-1 and V is TRBV2, with unresolved D. CDR3 length: 15 amino acids. The germline gives CDR1 SNHLY, CDR2 FYNNEI. In DNA, the CDR3 is TGTGCCAGCAGTGAAGAGGTACCAGCGATGAATGAGCAGTCCTTC. This codes for CASSEEVPAMNEQSF.

This clone was seen repeatedly, ten times or more. The chain joins TRBV12-3 or TRBV12-4 to TRBJ1-1; 9 nucleotides match TRBD1. CDR3 size: 15 residues. Trimming removed 5 bases from V and 3 bases from J; junction bases left unmatched: 7. The CDR3 spells CASSPGTGWDTEAFF. DNA for the CDR3: TGTGCCAGCAGTCCCGGGACAGGGTGGGACACTGAAGCTTTCTTT.